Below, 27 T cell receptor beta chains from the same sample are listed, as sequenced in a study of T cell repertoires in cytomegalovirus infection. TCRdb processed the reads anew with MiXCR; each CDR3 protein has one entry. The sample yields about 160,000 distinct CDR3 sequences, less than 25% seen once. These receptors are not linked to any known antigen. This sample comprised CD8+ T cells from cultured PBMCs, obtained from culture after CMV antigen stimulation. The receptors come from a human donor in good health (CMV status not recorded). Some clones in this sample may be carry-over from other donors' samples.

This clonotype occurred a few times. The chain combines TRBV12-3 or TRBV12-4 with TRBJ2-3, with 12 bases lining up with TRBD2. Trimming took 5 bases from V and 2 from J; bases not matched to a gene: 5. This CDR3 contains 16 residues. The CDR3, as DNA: TGTGCCAGCAGTACAACTAGCGGGGGGCTCACAGATACGCAGTATTTT. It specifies CASSTTSGGLTDTQYF.

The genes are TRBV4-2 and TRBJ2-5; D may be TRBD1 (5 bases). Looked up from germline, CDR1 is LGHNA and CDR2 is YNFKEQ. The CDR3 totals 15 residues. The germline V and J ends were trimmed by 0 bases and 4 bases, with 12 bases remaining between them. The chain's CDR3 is CASSQDQGGSETQYF. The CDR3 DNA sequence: TGTGCCAGCAGCCAAGATCAGGGCGGTTCAGAGACCCAGTACTTC.

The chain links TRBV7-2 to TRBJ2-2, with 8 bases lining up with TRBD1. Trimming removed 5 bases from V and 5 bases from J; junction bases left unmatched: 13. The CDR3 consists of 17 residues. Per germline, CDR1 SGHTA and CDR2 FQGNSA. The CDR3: CASSRASGTGRTGELFF. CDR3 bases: TGTGCCAGCAGCCGGGCCTCGGGGACAGGAAGAACCGGGGAGCTGTTTTTT.

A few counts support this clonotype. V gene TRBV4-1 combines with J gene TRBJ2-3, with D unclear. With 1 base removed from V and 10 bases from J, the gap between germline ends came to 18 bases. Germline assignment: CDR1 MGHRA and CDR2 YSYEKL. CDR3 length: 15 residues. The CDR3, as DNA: TGCGCCAGCAGCCAAGGTTTGGGTACATCGGAAGCGCAGTATTTT. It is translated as CASSQGLGTSEAQYF.

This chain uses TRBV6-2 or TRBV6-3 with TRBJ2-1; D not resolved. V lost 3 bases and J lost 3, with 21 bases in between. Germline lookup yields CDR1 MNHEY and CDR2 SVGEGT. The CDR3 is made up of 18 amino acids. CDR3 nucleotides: TGTGCCAGCAGTTATTCCCCCTTAGAGGTCCCTCTCTACAATGAGCAGTTCTTC. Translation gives CASSYSPLEVPLYNEQFF.

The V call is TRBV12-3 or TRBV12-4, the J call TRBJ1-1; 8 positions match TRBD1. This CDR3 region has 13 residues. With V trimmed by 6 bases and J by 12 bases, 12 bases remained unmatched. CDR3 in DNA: TGTGCCAGCAGCTTACCGGGACAGGTGATATCTTTCTTT. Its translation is CASSLPGQVISFF.

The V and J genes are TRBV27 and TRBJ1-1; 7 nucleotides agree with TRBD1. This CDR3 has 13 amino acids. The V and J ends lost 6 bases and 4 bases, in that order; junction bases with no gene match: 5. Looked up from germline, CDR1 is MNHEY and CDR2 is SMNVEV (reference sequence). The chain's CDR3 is CASSTGVGTEAFF. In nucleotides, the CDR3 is TGTGCCAGCAGCACAGGGGTGGGCACTGAAGCTTTCTTT.

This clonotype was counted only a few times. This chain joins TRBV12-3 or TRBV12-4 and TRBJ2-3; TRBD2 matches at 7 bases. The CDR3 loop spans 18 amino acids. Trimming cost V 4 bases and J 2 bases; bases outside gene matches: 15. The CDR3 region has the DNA TGTGCCAGCAGTTCATACCCCGAACTAGCGCAAATCACAGATACGCAGTATTTT. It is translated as CASSSYPELAQITDTQYF.

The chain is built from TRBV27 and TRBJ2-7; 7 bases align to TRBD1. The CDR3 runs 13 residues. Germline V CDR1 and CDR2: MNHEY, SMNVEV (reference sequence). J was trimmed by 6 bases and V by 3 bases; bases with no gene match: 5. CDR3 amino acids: CASSFNRGFEQYF. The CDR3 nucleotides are TGTGCCAGCAGTTTTAACAGGGGTTTCGAGCAGTACTTC.

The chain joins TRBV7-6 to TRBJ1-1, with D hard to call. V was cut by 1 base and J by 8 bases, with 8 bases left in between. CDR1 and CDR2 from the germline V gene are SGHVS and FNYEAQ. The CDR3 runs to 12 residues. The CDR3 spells CASSLGGGEAFF. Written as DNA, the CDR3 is TGTGCCAGCAGCTTAGGAGGAGGGGAAGCTTTCTTT.

The CDR3 reads CASSLVGGRETSYEQYF. CDR3 nucleotide sequence: TGTGCCAGCAGCTTAGTAGGGGGACGTGAAACCTCCTACGAGCAGTACTTC. This chain connects TRBV7-8 to TRBJ2-7; possibly TRBD1 for D (6 bases). The CDR3 spans 17 residues. Germline loops: CDR1 SGHVS, CDR2 FQNEAQ. V lost 1 base and J lost 0, with 16 bases in between.

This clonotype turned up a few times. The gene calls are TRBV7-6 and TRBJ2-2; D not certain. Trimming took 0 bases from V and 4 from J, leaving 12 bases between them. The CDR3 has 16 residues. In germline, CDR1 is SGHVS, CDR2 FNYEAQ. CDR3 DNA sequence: TGTGCCAGCAGCTTAGCGGGCAGACCCCTCACCGGGGAGCTGTTTTTT. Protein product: CASSLAGRPLTGELFF.

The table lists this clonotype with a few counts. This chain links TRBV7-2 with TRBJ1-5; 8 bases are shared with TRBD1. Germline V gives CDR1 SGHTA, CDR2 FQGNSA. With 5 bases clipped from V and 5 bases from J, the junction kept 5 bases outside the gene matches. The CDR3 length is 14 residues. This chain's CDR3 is CASSKQQGDQPQHF. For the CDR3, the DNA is TGTGCCAGCAGCAAACAACAGGGGGATCAGCCCCAGCATTTT.

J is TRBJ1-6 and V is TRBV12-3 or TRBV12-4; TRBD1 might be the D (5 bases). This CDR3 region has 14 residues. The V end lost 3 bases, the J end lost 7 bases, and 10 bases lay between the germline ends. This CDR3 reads CASSLGGSNSPLHF. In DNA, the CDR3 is TGTGCCAGCAGTTTGGGGGGAAGCAATTCACCCCTCCACTTT.

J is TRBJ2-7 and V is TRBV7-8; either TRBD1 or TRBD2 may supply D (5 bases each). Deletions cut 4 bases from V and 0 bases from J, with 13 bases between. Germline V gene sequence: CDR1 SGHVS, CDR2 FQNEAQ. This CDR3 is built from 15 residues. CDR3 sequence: CASSCRGESSYEQYF. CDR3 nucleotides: TGTGCCAGCAGCTGTAGGGGAGAGAGCTCCTACGAGCAGTACTTC.

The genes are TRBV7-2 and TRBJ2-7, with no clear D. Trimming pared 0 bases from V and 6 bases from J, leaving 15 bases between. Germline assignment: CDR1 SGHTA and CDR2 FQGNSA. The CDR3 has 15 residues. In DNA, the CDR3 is TGTGCCAGCAGCTTAGCGATAGGGTCTCTCCGCGAGCAGTACTTC. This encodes CASSLAIGSLREQYF.

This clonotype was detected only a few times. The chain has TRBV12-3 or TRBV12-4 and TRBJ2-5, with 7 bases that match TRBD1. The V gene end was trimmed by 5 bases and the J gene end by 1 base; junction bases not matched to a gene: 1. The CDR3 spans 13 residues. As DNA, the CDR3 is TGTGCCAGCAGTCGGGACAGCCAAGAGACCCAGTACTTC. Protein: CASSRDSQETQYF.

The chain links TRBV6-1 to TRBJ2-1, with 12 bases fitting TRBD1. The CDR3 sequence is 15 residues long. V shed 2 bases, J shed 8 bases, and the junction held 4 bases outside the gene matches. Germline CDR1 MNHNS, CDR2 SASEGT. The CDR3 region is CASSEWGQGADEQFF. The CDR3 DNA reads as TGTGCCAGCAGTGAATGGGGACAGGGGGCGGATGAGCAGTTCTTC.

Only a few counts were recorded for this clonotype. CDR3 sequence: CASSLVGLAGGTYEQYF. CDR3 in DNA: TGTGCCAGCAGCTTAGTGGGACTAGCGGGGGGAACCTACGAGCAGTACTTC. The chain uses TRBV7-6 and TRBJ2-7; 15 bases map to TRBD2. V gave up 1 base and J gave up 2 bases; unmatched junction bases: 3. Germline V CDR1 and CDR2: SGHVS, FNYEAQ. CDR3 length equals 17 residues.

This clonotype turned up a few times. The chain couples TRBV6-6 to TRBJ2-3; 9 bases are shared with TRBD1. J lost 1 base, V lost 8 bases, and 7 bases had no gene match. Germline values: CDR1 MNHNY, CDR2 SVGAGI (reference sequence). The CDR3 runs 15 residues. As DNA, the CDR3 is TGTGCCAGCCCAAGCCGGGACAGGGGCACAGATACGCAGTATTTT. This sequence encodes CASPSRDRGTDTQYF.

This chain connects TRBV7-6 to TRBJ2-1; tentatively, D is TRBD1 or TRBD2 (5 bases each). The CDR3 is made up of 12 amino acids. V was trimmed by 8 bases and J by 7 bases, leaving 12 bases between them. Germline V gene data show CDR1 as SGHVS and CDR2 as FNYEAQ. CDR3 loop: CASVGARNEQFF. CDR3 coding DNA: TGTGCCAGCGTCGGGGCGAGGAATGAGCAGTTCTTC.

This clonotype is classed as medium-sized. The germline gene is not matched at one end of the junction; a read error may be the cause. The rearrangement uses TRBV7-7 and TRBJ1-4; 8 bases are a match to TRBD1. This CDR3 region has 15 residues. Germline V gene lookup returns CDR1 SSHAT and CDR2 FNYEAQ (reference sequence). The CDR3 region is CASSLGTGPNEKLFF. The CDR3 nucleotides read TGTGCTAGCAGCTTAGGGACAGGACCTAATGAAAAACTGTTTTTT.

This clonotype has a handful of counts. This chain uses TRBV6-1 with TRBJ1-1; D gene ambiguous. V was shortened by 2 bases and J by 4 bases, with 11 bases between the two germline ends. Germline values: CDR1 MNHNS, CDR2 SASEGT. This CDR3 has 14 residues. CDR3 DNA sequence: TGTGCCAGCAGTGAAAAATTTGAGGGCACTGAAGCTTTCTTT. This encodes CASSEKFEGTEAFF.

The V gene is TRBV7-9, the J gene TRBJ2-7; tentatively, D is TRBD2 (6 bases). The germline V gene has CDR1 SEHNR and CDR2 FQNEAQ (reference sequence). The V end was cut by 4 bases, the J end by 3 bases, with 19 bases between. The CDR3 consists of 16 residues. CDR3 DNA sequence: TGTGCCAGCAGCTCGCAAACCGGGACTTCAGGCTACGAGCAGTACTTC. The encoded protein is CASSSQTGTSGYEQYF.

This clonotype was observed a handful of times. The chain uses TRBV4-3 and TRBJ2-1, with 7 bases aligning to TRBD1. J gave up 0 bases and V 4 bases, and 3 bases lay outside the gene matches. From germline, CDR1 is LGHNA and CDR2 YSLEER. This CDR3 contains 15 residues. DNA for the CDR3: TGCGCCAGCAGCCCGACAGGGAGCTCCTACAATGAGCAGTTCTTC. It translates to CASSPTGSSYNEQFF.

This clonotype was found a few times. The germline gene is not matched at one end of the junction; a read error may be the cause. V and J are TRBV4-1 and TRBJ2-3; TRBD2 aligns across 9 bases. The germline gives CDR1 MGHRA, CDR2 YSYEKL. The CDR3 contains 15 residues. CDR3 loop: CASSLSGTSKDTQYF. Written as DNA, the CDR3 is TGCGCCAGCAGCCTCTCAGGGACTAGCAAAGATACGCAGTATTTT.

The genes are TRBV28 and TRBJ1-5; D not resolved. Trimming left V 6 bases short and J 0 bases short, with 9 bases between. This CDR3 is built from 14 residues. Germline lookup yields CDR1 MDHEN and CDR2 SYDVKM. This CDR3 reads CASRDLYSNQPQHF. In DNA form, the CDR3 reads TGTGCCAGCAGAGATCTATATAGCAATCAGCCCCAGCATTTT.